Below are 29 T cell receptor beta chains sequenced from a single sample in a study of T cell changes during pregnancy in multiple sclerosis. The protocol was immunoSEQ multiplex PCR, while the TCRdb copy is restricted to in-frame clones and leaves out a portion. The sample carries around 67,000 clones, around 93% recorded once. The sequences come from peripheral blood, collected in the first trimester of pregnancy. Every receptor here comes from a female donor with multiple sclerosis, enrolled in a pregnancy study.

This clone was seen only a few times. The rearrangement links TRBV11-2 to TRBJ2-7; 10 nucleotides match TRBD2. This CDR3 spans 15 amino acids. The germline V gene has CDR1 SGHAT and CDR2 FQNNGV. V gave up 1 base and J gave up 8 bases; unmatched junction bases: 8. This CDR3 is CASSLVLAGAVQQYF. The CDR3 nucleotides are TGTGCCAGCAGCTTAGTCCTAGCGGGAGCGGTCCAGCAGTACTTC. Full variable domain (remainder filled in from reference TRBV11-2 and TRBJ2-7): EAGVAQSPRYKIIEKRQSVAFWCNPISGHATLYWYQQILGQGPKLLIQFQNNGVVDDSQLPKDRFSAERLKGVDSTLKIQPAKLEDSAVYLCASSLVLAGAVQQYFGPGTRLTVT.

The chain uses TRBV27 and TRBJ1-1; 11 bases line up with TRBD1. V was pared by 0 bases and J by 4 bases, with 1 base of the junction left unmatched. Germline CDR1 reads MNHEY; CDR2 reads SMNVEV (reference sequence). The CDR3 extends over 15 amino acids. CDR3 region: CASSLSGTGGTEAFF. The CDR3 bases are TGTGCCAGCAGTTTATCCGGGACAGGGGGCACTGAAGCTTTCTTT.

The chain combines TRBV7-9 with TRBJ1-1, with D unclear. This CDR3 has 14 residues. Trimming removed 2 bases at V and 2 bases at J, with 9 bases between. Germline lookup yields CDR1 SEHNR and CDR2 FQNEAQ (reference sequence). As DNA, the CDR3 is TGTGCCAGCAGCTTATTGGCCCCAAACACTGAAGCTTTCTTT. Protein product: CASSLLAPNTEAFF.

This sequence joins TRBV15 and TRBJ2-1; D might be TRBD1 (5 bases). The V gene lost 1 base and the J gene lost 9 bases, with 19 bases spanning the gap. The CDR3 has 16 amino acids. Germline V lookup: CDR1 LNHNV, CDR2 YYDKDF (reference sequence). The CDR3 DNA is TGTGCCACCAGCAGAGCTTGGCAGGGCGGCATGGGTGAGCAGTTCTTC. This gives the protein CATSRAWQGGMGEQFF. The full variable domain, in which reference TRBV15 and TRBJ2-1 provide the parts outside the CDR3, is DAMVIQNPRYQVTQFGKPVTLSCSQTLNHNVMYWYQQKSSQAPKLLFHYYDKDFNNEADTPDNFQSRRPNTSFCFLDIRSPGLGDTAMYLCATSRAWQGGMGEQFFGPGTRLTVL.

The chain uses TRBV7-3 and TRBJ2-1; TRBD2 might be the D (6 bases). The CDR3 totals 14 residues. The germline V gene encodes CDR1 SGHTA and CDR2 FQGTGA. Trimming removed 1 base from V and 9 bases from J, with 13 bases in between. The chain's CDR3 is CASSLITGGGEQFF. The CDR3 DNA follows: TGTGCCAGCAGCTTAATAACCGGGGGTGGTGAGCAGTTCTTC.

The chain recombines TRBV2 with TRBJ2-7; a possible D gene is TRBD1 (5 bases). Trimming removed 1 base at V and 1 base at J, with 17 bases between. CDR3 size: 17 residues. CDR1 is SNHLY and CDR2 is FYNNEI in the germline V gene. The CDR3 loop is CASSEVIVFRGSYEQYF. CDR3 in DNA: TGTGCCAGCAGTGAAGTGATTGTGTTTAGGGGATCCTACGAGCAGTACTTC.

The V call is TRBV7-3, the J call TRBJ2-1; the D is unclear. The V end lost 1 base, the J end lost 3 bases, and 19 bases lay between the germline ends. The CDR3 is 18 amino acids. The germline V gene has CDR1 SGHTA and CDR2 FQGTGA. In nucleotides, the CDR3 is TGTGCCAGCAGCTTAATTCCAACAAACCCTCCGATCTACAATGAGCAGTTCTTC. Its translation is CASSLIPTNPPIYNEQFF.

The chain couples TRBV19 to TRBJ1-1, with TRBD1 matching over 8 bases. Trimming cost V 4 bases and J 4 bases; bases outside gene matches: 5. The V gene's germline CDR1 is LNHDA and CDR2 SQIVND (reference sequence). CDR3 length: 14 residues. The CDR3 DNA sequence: TGTGCCAGTAGTAGGACAGGGCCGGTCACTGAAGCTTTCTTT. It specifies CASSRTGPVTEAFF.

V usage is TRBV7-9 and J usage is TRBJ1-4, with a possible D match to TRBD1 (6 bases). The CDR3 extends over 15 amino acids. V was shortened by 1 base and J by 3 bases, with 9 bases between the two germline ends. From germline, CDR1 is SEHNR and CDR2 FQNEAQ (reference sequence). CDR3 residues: CASSLGGGSNEKLFF. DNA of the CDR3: TGTGCCAGCAGCTTAGGGGGGGGCTCTAATGAAAAACTGTTTTTT.

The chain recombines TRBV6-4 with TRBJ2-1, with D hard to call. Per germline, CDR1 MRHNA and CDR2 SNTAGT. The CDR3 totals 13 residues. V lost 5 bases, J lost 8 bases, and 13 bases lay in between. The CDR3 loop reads CASSKSEMDEQFF. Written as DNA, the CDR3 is TGTGCCAGCAGTAAGTCGGAGATGGATGAGCAGTTCTTC.

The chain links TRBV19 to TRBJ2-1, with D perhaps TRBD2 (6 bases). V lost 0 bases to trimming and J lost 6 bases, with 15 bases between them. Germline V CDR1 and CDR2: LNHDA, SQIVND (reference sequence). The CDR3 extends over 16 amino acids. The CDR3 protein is CASSIDHGRGINEQFF. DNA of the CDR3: TGTGCCAGTAGTATAGATCACGGCCGCGGGATCAATGAGCAGTTCTTC.

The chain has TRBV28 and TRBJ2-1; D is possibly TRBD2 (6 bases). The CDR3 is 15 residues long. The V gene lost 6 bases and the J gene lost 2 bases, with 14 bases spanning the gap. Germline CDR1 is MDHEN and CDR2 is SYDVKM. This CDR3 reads CASRIRDLTYNEQFF. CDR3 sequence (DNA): TGTGCCAGCAGAATCCGGGACTTAACCTACAATGAGCAGTTCTTC.

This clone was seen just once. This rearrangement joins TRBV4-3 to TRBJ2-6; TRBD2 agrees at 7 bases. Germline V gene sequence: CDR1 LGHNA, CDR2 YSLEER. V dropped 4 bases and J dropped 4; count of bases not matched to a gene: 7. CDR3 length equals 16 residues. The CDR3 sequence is CASSPQSGTGANVLTF. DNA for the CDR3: TGCGCCAGCAGCCCTCAGAGCGGGACCGGGGCCAACGTCCTGACTTTC.

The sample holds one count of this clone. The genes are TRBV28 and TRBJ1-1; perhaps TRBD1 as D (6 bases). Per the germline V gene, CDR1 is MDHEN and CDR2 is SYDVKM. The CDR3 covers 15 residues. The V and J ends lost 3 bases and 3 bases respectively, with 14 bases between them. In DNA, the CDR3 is TGTGCCAGCAGTTTTAGTAGGGGGAGGGACACTGAAGCTTTCTTT. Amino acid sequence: CASSFSRGRDTEAFF.

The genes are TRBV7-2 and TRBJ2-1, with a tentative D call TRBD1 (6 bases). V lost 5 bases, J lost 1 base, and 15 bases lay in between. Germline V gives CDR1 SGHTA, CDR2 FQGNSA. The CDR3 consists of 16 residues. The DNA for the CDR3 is TGTGCCAGCAGCACCCGGACAGCTCTATCCTACAATGAGCAGTTCTTC. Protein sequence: CASSTRTALSYNEQFF.

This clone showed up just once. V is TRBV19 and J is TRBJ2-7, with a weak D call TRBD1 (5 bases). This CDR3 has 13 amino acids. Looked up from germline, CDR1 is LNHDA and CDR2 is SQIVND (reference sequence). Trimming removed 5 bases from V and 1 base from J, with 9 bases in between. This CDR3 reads CASSLAGSYEQYF. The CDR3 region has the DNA TGTGCCAGTAGTTTAGCAGGGTCCTACGAGCAGTACTTC.

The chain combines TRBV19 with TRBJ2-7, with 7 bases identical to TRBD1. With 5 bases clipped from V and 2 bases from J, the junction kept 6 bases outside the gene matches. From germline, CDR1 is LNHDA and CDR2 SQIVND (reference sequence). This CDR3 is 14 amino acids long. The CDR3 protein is CASSARDSPYEQYF. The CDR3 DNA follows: TGTGCCAGTAGTGCCCGGGACAGTCCCTACGAGCAGTACTTC.

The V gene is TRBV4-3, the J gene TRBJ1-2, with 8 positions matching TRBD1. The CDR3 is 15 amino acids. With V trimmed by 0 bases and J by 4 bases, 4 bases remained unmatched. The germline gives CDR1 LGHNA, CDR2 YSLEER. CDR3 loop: CASSQDPTGGYGYTF. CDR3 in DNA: TGCGCCAGCAGCCAAGACCCCACAGGGGGCTATGGCTACACCTTC.

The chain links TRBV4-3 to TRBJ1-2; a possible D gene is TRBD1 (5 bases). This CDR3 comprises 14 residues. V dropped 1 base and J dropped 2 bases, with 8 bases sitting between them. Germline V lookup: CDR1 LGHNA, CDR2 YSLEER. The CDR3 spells CASSQGGGNYGYTF. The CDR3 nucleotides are TGCGCCAGCAGCCAAGGGGGGGGGAACTATGGCTACACCTTC.

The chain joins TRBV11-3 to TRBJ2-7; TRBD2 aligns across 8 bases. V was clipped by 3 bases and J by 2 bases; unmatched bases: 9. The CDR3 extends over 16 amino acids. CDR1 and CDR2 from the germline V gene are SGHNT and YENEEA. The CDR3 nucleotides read TGTGCCAGCAGCTTGCCCACTAGCGGAGGCCCCTACGAGCAGTACTTC. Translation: CASSLPTSGGPYEQYF.

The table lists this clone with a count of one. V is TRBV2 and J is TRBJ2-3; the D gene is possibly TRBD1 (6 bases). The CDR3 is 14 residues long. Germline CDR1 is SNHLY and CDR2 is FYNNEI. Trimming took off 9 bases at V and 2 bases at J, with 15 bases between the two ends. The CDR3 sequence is CASNRGTTTDTQYF. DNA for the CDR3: TGTGCCAGTAACCGTGGGACAACCACAGATACGCAGTATTTT.

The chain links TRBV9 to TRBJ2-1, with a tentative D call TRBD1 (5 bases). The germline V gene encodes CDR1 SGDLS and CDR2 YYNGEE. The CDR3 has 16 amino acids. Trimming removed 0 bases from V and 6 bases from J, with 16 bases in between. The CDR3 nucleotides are TGTGCCAGCAGCGTAGTTGCCGCAGGGCAGGGCAATGAGCAGTTCTTC. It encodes CASSVVAAGQGNEQFF.

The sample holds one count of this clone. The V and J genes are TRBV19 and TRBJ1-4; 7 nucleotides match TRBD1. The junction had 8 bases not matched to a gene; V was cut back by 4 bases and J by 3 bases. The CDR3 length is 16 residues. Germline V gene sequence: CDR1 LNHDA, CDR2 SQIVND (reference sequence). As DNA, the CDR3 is TGTGCCAGTAGTAAAGACAGGGTGTGGTCTAATGAAAAACTGTTTTTT. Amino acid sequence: CASSKDRVWSNEKLFF.

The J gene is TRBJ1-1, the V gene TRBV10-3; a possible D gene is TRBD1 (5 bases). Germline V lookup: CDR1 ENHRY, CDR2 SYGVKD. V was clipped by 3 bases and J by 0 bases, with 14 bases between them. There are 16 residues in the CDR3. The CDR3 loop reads CAISEYVDRLNTEAFF. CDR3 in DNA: TGTGCCATCAGTGAATACGTAGACAGACTGAACACTGAAGCTTTCTTT.

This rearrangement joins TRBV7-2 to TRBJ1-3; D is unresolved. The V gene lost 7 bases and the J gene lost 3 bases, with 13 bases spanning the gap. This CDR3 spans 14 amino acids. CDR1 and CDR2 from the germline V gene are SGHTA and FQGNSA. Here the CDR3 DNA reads TGTGCCAGCAACACCGAACGGGGTGGAAACACCATATATTTT. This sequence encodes CASNTERGGNTIYF. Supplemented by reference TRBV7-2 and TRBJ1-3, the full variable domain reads GAGVSQSPSNKVTEKGKDVELRCDPISGHTALYWYRQSLGQGLEFLIYFQGNSAPDKSGLPSDRFSAERTGGSVSTLTIQRTQQEDSAVYLCASNTERGGNTIYFGEGSWLTVV.

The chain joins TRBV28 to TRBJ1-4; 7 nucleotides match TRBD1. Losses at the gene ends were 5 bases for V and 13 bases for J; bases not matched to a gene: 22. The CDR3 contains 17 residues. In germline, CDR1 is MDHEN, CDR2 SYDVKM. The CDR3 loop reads CASSPRTGSLGMNRLFF. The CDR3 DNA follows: TGTGCCAGCAGTCCACGGACAGGTTCTTTGGGCATGAATAGACTGTTTTTT.

This chain's CDR3 is CASSVIGQGGGDEQFF. The CDR3 DNA reads TGTGCCAGCAGCGTGATCGGACAGGGGGGTGGAGATGAGCAGTTCTTC. The V call is TRBV27, the J call TRBJ2-1; 10 positions match TRBD1. The ends lost 6 bases at V and 8 bases at J; junction bases unmatched: 13. Per the germline V gene, CDR1 is MNHEY and CDR2 is SMNVEV (reference sequence). CDR3 length equals 16 residues.

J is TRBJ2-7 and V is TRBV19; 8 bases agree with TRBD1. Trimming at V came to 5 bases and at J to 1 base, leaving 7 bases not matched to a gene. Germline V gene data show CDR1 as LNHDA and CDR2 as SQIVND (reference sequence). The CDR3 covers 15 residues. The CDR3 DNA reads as TGTGCCAGTAGTCGGACAGGGCAACTTTCCTACGAGCAGTACTTC. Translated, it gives CASSRTGQLSYEQYF.

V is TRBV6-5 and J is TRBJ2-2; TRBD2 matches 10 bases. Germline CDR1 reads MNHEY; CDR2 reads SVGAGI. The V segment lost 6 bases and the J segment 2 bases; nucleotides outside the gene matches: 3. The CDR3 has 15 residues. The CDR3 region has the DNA TGTGCCAGCAGGGGACTAGCGAGTAACACCGGGGAGCTGTTTTTT. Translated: CASRGLASNTGELFF.